This TCR beta chain was identified during a study of blood T cell repertoires in COVID-19. Sequencing used immunoSEQ multiplex PCR; TCRdb keeps in-frame clones, though not all of them. The sample lists about 100,000 clones, roughly 90% occurring once. The V and J ends lost 2 bases and 0 bases respectively, with 15 bases between them. The germline V gene encodes CDR1 SGHRS and CDR2 YFSETQ. The CDR3 runs to 16 residues. The clonotype was recovered from a man of 80 years or more with acute or convalescent COVID-19. Sequenced sample: peripheral blood. The rearrangement uses TRBV5-1 and TRBJ2-7; the D gene is possibly TRBD1 (6 bases). This CDR3 reads CASSFPTGKISYEQYF. CDR3 DNA: TGCGCCAGCAGCTTTCCGACAGGAAAAATCTCCTACGAGCAGTACTTC.